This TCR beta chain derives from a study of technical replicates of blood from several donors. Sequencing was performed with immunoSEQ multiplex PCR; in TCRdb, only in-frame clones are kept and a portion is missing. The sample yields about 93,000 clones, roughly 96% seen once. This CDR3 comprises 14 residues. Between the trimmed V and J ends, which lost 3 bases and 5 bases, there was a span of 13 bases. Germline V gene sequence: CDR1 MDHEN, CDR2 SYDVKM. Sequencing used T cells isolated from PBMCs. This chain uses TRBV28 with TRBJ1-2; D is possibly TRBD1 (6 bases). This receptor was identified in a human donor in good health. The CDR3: CASSLWRGGYGYTF. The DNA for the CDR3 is TGTGCCAGCAGTTTGTGGAGAGGGGGATATGGCTACACCTTC.